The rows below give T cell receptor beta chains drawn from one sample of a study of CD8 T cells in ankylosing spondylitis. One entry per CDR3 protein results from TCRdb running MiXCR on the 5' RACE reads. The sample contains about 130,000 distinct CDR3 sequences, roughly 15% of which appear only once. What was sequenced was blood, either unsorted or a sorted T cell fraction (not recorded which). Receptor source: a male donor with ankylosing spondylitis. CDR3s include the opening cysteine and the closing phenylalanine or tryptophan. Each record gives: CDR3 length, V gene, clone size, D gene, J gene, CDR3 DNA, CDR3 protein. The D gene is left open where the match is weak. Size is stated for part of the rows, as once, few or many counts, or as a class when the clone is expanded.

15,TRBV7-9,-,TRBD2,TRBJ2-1,TGTGCCAGCAGCTTAGTACGTGGGAGGGGTTATGAGCAGTTCTTC,CASSLVRGRGYEQFF
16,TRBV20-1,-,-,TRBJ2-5,TGCAGTGCTAGAGACCCTTATGGCTCCGAACAAGAGACCCAGTACTTC,CSARDPYGSEQETQYF
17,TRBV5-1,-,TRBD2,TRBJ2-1,TGCGCCAGCAGCCTAGGACTAGCGGGAGGGCCGCGGAATGAGCAGTTCTTC,CASSLGLAGGPRNEQFF
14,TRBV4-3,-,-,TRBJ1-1,TGCGCCAGCAGCCAAGATACCCATAACACTGAAGCTTTCTTT,CASSQDTHNTEAFF
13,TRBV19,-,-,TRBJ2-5,TGTGCCAGTAGTGACTTGGGATTAGAGACCCAGTACTTC,CASSDLGLETQYF
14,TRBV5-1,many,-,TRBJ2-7,TGCGCCAGCAGCCCGACCACAGATTCCTACGAGCAGTACTTC,CASSPTTDSYEQYF
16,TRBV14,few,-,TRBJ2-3,TGTGCCAGCACCCCAAGCGGCTGGGCAAGCACAGATACGCAGTATTTT,CASTPSGWASTDTQYF
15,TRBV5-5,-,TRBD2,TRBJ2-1,TGTGCCAGCAGCGTTAGCGGGAGGGCCGGTAATGAGCAGTTCTTC,CASSVSGRAGNEQFF
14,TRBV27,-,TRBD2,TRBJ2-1,TGTGCCAGCAGAGGTTTAGCGGGAGGGCCAGGGCAGTTCTTC,CASRGLAGGPGQFF
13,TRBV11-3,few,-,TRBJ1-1,TGTGCCAGCAGTCGGGTCGTGGGCACTGAAGCTTTCTTT,CASSRVVGTEAFF
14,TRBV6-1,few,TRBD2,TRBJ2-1,TGTGCCAGCAGGACTAGCGGGATTAACAATGAGCAGTTCTTC,CASRTSGINNEQFF
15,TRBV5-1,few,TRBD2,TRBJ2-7,TGCGCCAGCAGCTTAAGGACTAGCGGGAACTACGAGCAGTACTTC,CASSLRTSGNYEQYF
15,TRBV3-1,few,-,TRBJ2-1,TGTGCCAGCAGCCGCAGACTAGTGGGATTCAATGAGCAGTTCTTC,CASSRRLVGFNEQFF
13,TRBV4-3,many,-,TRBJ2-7,TGCGCCAGCAGCCAAGACCTAACCTACGAGCAGTACTTC,CASSQDLTYEQYF
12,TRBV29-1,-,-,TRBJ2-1,TGCAGCGTCAAGATAGGCTACAATGAGCAGTTCTTC,CSVKIGYNEQFF
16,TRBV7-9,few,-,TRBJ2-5,TGTGCCAGCAGCTTAAGCCGACAGTCCGCGTGGGAGACCCAGTACTTC,CASSLSRQSAWETQYF
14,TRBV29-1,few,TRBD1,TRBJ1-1,TGCAGCGTTGAAGGACAGGGGAGGGACACTGAAGCTTTCTTT,CSVEGQGRDTEAFF
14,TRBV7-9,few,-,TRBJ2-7,TGTGCCAGCAGCCACCCGGGAAAGGGGCTCGAGCAGTACTTC,CASSHPGKGLEQYF
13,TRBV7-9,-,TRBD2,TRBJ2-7,TGTGCCAGCTCGGGACTAGCGGGCCACGAGCAGTACTTC,CASSGLAGHEQYF
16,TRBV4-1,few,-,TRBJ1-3,TGCGCCAGCAGCCAAGATGGACGGAACTCTGGAAACACCATATATTTT,CASSQDGRNSGNTIYF
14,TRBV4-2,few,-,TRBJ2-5,TGTGCCAGCAGCCTCGGCTCCTCAGGACTCCTGATTTACTTC,CASSLGSSGLLIYF
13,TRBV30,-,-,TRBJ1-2,TGTGCCTGGAGTGTAAGCTCTTCGGGTGGCTACACCTTC,CAWSVSSSGGYTF
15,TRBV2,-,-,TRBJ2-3,TGTGCCAGCAGTAGAGGACACCTCCGCACAGATACGCAGTATTTT,CASSRGHLRTDTQYF
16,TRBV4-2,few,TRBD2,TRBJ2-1,TGTGCCAGCAGCCAAGATGGGCTAGCGGGAGTTTATGAGCAGTTCTTC,CASSQDGLAGVYEQFF
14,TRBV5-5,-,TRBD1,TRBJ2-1,TGTGCCAGCAGCTTGCCAACAGGGGTGGATGAGCAGTTCTTC,CASSLPTGVDEQFF
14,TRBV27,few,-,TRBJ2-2,TGTGCCAGCAGTTTAGCCCCCGTCACCGGGGAGCTGTTTTTT,CASSLAPVTGELFF
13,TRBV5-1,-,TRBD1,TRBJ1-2,TGCGCCAGCAGCTACCGGACAGGGAGTGGCTACACCTTC,CASSYRTGSGYTF
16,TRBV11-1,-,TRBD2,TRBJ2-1,TGTGCCAGCAGCTTAGTACTAGCGGACCCTTCATATGAGCAGTTCTTC,CASSLVLADPSYEQFF
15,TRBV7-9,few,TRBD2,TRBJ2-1,TGTGCCAGCAGCCTAGGGGTAGCGGGATACAATGAGCAGTTCTTC,CASSLGVAGYNEQFF
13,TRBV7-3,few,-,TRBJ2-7,TGTGCCAGCAGCTTAACACTCGGTTACGAGCAGTACTTC,CASSLTLGYEQYF
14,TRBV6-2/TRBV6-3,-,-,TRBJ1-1,TGTGCCAGCAGTTACCCGGGCGTGAACACTGAAGCTTTCTTT,CASSYPGVNTEAFF
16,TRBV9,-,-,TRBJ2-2,TGTGCCAGCAGCGTAGGTATTAGCGGAATTCGCGGGGAGCTGTTTTTT,CASSVGISGIRGELFF
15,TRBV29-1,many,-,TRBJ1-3,TGCAGCGTTGAAGATCCTAAGAGCTCTGGAAACACCATATATTTT,CSVEDPKSSGNTIYF
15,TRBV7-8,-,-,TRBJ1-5,TGTGCCAGCAGCTTAGTTGGGGGACCCAATCAGCCCCAGCATTTT,CASSLVGGPNQPQHF
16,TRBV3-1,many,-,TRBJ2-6,TGTGCCAGCAGCCAAGATCCGGGTTCTGGGGCCAACGTCCTGACTTTC,CASSQDPGSGANVLTF
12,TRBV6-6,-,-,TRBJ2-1,TGTGCCAGCAGTTACCCGGGGGATGAGCAGTTCTTC,CASSYPGDEQFF
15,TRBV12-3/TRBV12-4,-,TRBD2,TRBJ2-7,TGTGCCAGCAACTTCGGGACTAGCGGGAGATACGAGCAGTACTTC,CASNFGTSGRYEQYF
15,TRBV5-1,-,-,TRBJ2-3,TGCGCCAGCAGATCAGACTCGTGGGGTACAGATACGCAGTATTTT,CASRSDSWGTDTQYF
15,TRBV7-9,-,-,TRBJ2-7,TGTGCCAGCAGCGGGGCCCTCGGGAGAAACTACGAGCAGTACTTC,CASSGALGRNYEQYF
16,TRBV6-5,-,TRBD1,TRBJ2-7,TGTGCCAGCAGTTACCCAGGGACAGGGGGCGAGTACGAGCAGTACTTC,CASSYPGTGGEYEQYF
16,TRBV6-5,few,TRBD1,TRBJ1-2,TGTGCCAGCAGTTATTCCCCGGGACAGGGGAACTATGGCTACACCTTC,CASSYSPGQGNYGYTF
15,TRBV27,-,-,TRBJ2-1,TGTGCCAGCAGTTTGCAGGAGAACTCCTACAATGAGCAGTTCTTC,CASSLQENSYNEQFF
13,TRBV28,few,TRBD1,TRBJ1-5,TGTGCCAGCAGTTTTCAGGGGGCCCAGCCCCAGCATTTT,CASSFQGAQPQHF
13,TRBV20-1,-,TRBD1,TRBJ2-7,TGCAGTGCCAGGCCCAGGGGGTCGGACGAGCAGTACTTC,CSARPRGSDEQYF
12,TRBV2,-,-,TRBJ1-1,TGTGCCAGCAGTGAGAGTAACACTGAAGCTTTCTTT,CASSESNTEAFF
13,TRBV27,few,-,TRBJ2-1,TGTGCCAGCAGTTTGGACTCCTTCAATGAGCAGTTCTTC,CASSLDSFNEQFF
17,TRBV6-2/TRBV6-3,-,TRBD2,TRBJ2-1,TGTGCCAGCAGTTATCGACTAGCGGGAGCCTCCTACAATGAGCAGTTCTTC,CASSYRLAGASYNEQFF
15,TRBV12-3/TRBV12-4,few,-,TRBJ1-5,TGTGCCAGCAGTTTGGGGCAGGGTCGGTACCAGCCCCAGCATTTT,CASSLGQGRYQPQHF
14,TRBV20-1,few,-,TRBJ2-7,TGCAGTGCTAGAGATCGGGCGGACGCCTACGAGCAGTACTTC,CSARDRADAYEQYF
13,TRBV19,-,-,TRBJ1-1,TGTGCCAGTAGTATAATGGGGAACACTGAAGCTTTCTTT,CASSIMGNTEAFF
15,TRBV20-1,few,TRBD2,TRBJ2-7,TGCAGTGCTACCCCCGTGGTAGCGGGAGGGCTCGAGCAGTACTTC,CSATPVVAGGLEQYF
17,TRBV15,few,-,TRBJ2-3,TGTGCCACCAGCAGAGATCTCTGGGCTAGCGGCACAGATACGCAGTATTTT,CATSRDLWASGTDTQYF
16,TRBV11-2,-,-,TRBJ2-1,TGTGCCAGCAGCTTGGGTGCCGGGACCCAAGTTGGTGAGCAGTTCTTC,CASSLGAGTQVGEQFF
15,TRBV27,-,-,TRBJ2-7,TGTGCCAGCAGTTTAAGGGGACGTGGATGGAACGAGCAGTACTTC,CASSLRGRGWNEQYF
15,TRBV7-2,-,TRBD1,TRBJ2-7,TGTGCCAGCAGCCGCCCGGGACAGGGGCTTGTCGAGCAGTACTTC,CASSRPGQGLVEQYF